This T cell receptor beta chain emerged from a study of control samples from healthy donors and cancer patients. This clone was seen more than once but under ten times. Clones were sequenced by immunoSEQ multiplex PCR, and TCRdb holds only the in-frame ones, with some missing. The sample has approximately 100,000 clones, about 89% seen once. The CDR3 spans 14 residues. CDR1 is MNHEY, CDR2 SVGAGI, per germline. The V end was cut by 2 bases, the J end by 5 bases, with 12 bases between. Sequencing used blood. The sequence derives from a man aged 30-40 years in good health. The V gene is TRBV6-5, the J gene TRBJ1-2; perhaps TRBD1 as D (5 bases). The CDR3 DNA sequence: TGTGCCAGCAGTTACGGCGGGGGAGGGTATGGCTACACCTTC. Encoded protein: CASSYGGGGYGYTF.